Below, 13 T cell receptor beta chains from the same sample are listed, as sequenced in a study of shared clonotypes between healthy human individuals. Measured with immunoSEQ multiplex PCR; TCRdb has only the in-frame clones, and not every one. This sample carries some 2,000,000 clones, 95% of them seen once, and the ten largest clones take 0.1% to 0.15%. The sequenced sample consisted of naive CD4+ T cells sorted from blood. Documented subset: CD45RA+ positively selected. The receptor set was obtained from a man aged 18 to 30 in good health.

This clone was recorded only once. This CDR3 reads CASYRDRARENTEAFF. CDR3 coding DNA: TGCGCCAGCTATCGGGACAGGGCACGAGAAAACACTGAAGCTTTCTTT. The V gene is TRBV5-1, the J gene TRBJ1-1, with 9 bases that match TRBD1. The CDR3 is made up of 16 amino acids. V gave up 7 bases and J gave up 2 bases; unmatched junction bases: 12. Looked up from germline, CDR1 is SGHRS and CDR2 is YFSETQ.

The rearrangement uses TRBV7-9 and TRBJ2-1, with 8 bases fitting TRBD2. This CDR3 has 16 residues. V lost 6 bases and J lost 6; bases outside the gene matches: 13. CDR1 and CDR2 from the germline V gene are SEHNR and FQNEAQ (reference sequence). This chain's CDR3 is CASRPPGTSIFNEQFF. CDR3 DNA: TGTGCCAGCAGGCCCCCCGGGACTAGTATCTTCAATGAGCAGTTCTTC.

V is TRBV10-1 and J is TRBJ2-3; 12 bases align to TRBD2. The CDR3 contains 17 residues. Trimming at V came to 0 bases and at J to 5 bases, leaving 6 bases not matched to a gene. Germline CDR1 and CDR2: WNHNN and SYGVQD (reference sequence). The CDR3: CASSESLAGGVKDTQYF. Written as DNA, the CDR3 is TGCGCCAGCAGTGAGTCCCTAGCGGGGGGGGTCAAAGATACGCAGTATTTT.

This clone was observed at least ten times. V gene TRBV25-1 combines with J gene TRBJ1-4; 8 bases fit TRBD1. The CDR3 loop spans 15 amino acids. V trimming: 5 bases; J trimming: 11 bases; junction bases outside the gene matches: 13. Germline values: CDR1 MGHDK, CDR2 SYGVNS. The CDR3 here is CASSPRGQGEEKLFF. The CDR3, as DNA: TGTGCCAGCAGTCCCAGAGGACAGGGAGAGGAGAAACTGTTTTTT.

Concerning this clone itself: Other nucleotide sequences in the sample specify the same CDR3. The genes are TRBV6-1 and TRBJ2-5; possibly TRBD1 for D (6 bases). The germline CDR1 and CDR2 sequences are MNHNS and SASEGT. This CDR3 spans 12 amino acids. Trimming left V 4 bases short and J 5 bases short, with 8 bases between. For the CDR3, the DNA is TGTGCCAGCAGTGGGACAGCGGAGACCCAGTACTTC. Protein product: CASSGTAETQYF.

To note about this clone: Relative to the germline gene, one junction end is altered; a read error may explain this. The chain couples TRBV4-1 to TRBJ2-7, with 10 bases lining up with TRBD1. The germline CDR1 and CDR2 sequences are MGHRA and YSYEKL. This CDR3 spans 16 amino acids. CDR3 coding DNA: TGCGCCAGCAGCCAGGAGACAGGGGGCTTTTCCTATGAGCAGTACTTC. It yields the protein CASSQETGGFSYEQYF.

CDR3 sequence reads: CASSKRGTDAGSYEQYF. The CDR3 nucleotides read TGTGCCAGCAGCAAAAGAGGGACGGACGCCGGATCCTACGAGCAGTACTTC. The chain combines TRBV7-9 with TRBJ2-7; D tentatively fits TRBD1 or TRBD2 (5 bases each). The CDR3 is 17 amino acids. Germline V gives CDR1 SEHNR, CDR2 FQNEAQ (reference sequence). V lost 5 bases, J lost 1 base, and 21 bases lay in between. The full variable domain, its missing parts supplied by reference TRBV7-9 and TRBJ2-7, is DTGVSQNPRHKITKRGQNVTFRCDPISEHNRLYWYRQTLGQGPEFLTYFQNEAQLEKSRLLSDRFSAERPKGSFSTLEIQRTEQGDSAMYLCASSKRGTDAGSYEQYFGPGTRLTVT.

This clone was counted once. V and J are TRBV5-1 and TRBJ1-1; D not certain. CDR1 SGHRS and CDR2 YFSETQ come from the germline V gene. Between the trimmed V and J ends, which lost 7 bases and 0 bases, there was a span of 19 bases. The CDR3 is 16 amino acids. The CDR3 region is CASRGGAGFMNTEAFF. DNA for the CDR3: TGCGCCAGCCGAGGCGGCGCGGGGTTCATGAACACTGAAGCTTTCTTT. The full variable domain, completed using reference TRBV5-1 and TRBJ1-1, is KAGVTQTPRYLIKTRGQQVTLSCSPISGHRSVSWYQQTPGQGLQFLFEYFSETQRNKGNFPGRFSGRQFSNSRSEMNVSTLELGDSALYLCASRGGAGFMNTEAFFGQGTRLTVV.

The chain employs TRBV7-2 and TRBJ2-1, with D maybe TRBD2 (6 bases). There are 12 residues in the CDR3. Looked up from germline, CDR1 is SGHTA and CDR2 is FQGNSA. V lost 5 bases and J lost 9, with 11 bases in between. The CDR3 loop is CASSRVEGEQFF. In nucleotides, the CDR3 is TGTGCCAGCAGCCGGGTGGAGGGTGAGCAGTTCTTC. The full variable domain, its missing parts supplied by reference TRBV7-2 and TRBJ2-1, is GAGVSQSPSNKVTEKGKDVELRCDPISGHTALYWYRQSLGQGLEFLIYFQGNSAPDKSGLPSDRFSAERTGGSVSTLTIQRTQQEDSAVYLCASSRVEGEQFFGPGTRLTVL.

The J gene is TRBJ1-1, the V gene TRBV30, with a possible D match to TRBD1 (5 bases). The germline V gene encodes CDR1 GTSNPN and CDR2 SVGIG (reference sequence). Between the trimmed V and J ends, which lost 2 bases and 1 base, there was a span of 11 bases. The CDR3 spans 14 residues. CDR3 bases: TGTGCCTGGAGTAGGGCAGGGTGGAACACTGAAGCTTTCTTT. This encodes CAWSRAGWNTEAFF. The entire variable domain, with the rest obtained from reference TRBV30 and TRBJ1-1, is as follows: SQTIHQWPATLVQPVGSPLSLECTVEGTSNPNLYWYRQAAGRGLQLLFYSVGIGQISSEVPQNLSASRPQDRQFILSSKKLLLSDSGFYLCAWSRAGWNTEAFFGQGTRLTVV.

The CDR3 loop reads CASSLVGTSTYEQYF. The CDR3 DNA sequence: TGTGCCAGCAGTTTAGTTGGGACAAGCACCTACGAGCAGTACTTC. This chain links TRBV28 with TRBJ2-7, with D perhaps matching TRBD1 (6 bases). Germline V gene data show CDR1 as MDHEN and CDR2 as SYDVKM. Trimming shortened V by 2 bases and J by 2 bases, and 13 bases separated the two germline ends. CDR3 size: 15 residues.

The chain recombines TRBV6-5 with TRBJ2-2, with 9 positions matching TRBD1. V lost 7 bases to trimming and J lost 5 bases; unmatched junction nucleotides: 8. Germline assignment: CDR1 MNHEY and CDR2 SVGAGI. The CDR3 consists of 15 residues. The CDR3 loop reads CASKTQGAITGELFF. CDR3 sequence (DNA): TGTGCCAGCAAGACACAGGGGGCGATAACCGGGGAGCTGTTTTTT.

V and J are TRBV19 and TRBJ2-2; D gene unclear. V was trimmed by 9 bases and J by 0 bases, leaving 11 bases between them. This CDR3 region has 14 residues. CDR1 and CDR2 (germline): LNHDA, SQIVND (reference sequence). The CDR3 DNA follows: TGTGCCAGCCATCCCGCCACGAACACCGGGGAGCTGTTTTTT. Protein product: CASHPATNTGELFF.